A single sample is the source of the 6 T cell receptor beta chains below, sequenced in a study of memory CD4+ T cells and cytomegalovirus serostatus. Sequencing was performed with immunoSEQ multiplex PCR; in TCRdb, only in-frame clones are kept and a portion is missing. The sample includes around 84,000 clones, over 80% of them seen just once. The sort gate was single viable CD3+CD4+CD8-CD45RO+ cells for memory CD4+ T cells. Sample: memory CD4+ T cells from blood. The receptors were gathered from an adult in good health and CMV-seronegative.

This chain uses TRBV7-6 with TRBJ1-1; 9 bases map to TRBD1. The CDR3 loop spans 16 amino acids. Trimming took 5 bases from V and 4 from J; bases not matched to a gene: 11. Germline values: CDR1 SGHVS, CDR2 FNYEAQ. The CDR3 region is CASSPVQGALGTEAFF. The CDR3, as DNA: TGTGCCAGCAGCCCCGTACAGGGGGCGCTGGGCACTGAAGCTTTCTTT.

This chain connects TRBV19 to TRBJ1-1, with D possibly being TRBD1 (6 bases). Trimming shortened V by 5 bases and J by 0 bases, and 19 bases separated the two germline ends. Germline V gene lookup returns CDR1 LNHDA and CDR2 SQIVND (reference sequence). This CDR3 comprises 17 residues. CDR3 sequence reads: CASSFPTGQSVNTEAFF. The CDR3 DNA sequence: TGTGCCAGTAGTTTCCCGACAGGCCAGTCGGTGAACACTGAAGCTTTCTTT. The full variable domain, rest sourced from reference TRBV19 and TRBJ1-1, is DGGITQSPKYLFRKEGQNVTLSCEQNLNHDAMYWYRQDPGQGLRLIYYSQIVNDFQKGDIAEGYSVSREKKESFPLTVTSAQKNPTAFYLCASSFPTGQSVNTEAFFGQGTRLTVV.

This sequence joins TRBV10-3 and TRBJ2-3, with D unclear. There are 15 residues in the CDR3. Deletions cut 0 bases from V and 1 base from J, with 8 bases between. Germline CDR1 is ENHRY and CDR2 is SYGVKD. The DNA of the CDR3 is TGTGCCATCAGTGAGTCCCACAGCCGCACAGATACGCAGTATTTT. This codes for CAISESHSRTDTQYF.

This clone was observed a few times. The chain links TRBV11-2 to TRBJ2-5; no clear D gene. V was trimmed by 5 bases and J by 0 bases, leaving 10 bases between them. Germline-derived CDR1 and CDR2 are SGHAT and FQNNGV. The CDR3 loop spans 14 amino acids. CDR3 region: CASSVGRHQETQYF. The CDR3 DNA reads TGTGCCAGCAGCGTGGGCAGGCACCAAGAGACCCAGTACTTC.

The genes are TRBV10-3 and TRBJ1-2; D is possibly TRBD1 (5 bases). Trimming left V 5 bases short and J 8 bases short, with 21 bases between. The CDR3 length is 15 residues. The germline V gene encodes CDR1 ENHRY and CDR2 SYGVKD. The CDR3 loop is CAISYSGTSSEGYTF. The CDR3, as DNA: TGTGCCATCAGTTATTCCGGGACCTCCTCGGAAGGCTACACCTTC.

This clone was seen a single time. The chain couples TRBV6-1 to TRBJ2-1, with a possible D match to TRBD1 (6 bases). V lost 4 bases and J 10 bases, leaving 8 bases between the germline ends. Germline V gene sequence: CDR1 MNHNS, CDR2 SASEGT. This CDR3 has 11 amino acids. The CDR3 spells CASSATGEQFF. In nucleotides, the CDR3 is TGTGCCAGCAGTGCTACAGGGGAGCAGTTCTTC.